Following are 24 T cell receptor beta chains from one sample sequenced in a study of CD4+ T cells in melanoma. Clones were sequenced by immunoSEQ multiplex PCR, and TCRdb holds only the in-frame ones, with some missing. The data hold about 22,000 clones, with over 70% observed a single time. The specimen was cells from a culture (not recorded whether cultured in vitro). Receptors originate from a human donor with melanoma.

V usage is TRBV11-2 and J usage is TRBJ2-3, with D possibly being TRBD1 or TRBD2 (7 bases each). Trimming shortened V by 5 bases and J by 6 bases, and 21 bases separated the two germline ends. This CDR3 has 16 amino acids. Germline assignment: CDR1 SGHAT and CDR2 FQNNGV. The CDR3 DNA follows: TGTGCCAGCAGCGGGCGAGCAGGGGGGGTTGCGGATACGCAGTATTTT. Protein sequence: CASSGRAGGVADTQYF.

As DNA, the CDR3 is TGTGCCACCAGCAGAGATAGCCCCCTAAAGGGCAATGAGCAGTTCTTC. Protein sequence: CATSRDSPLKGNEQFF. J is TRBJ2-1 and V is TRBV15; D unresolved. V was pared by 0 bases and J by 6 bases, with 15 bases between. The CDR3 length is 16 residues. CDR1 and CDR2 from the germline V gene are LNHNV and YYDKDF (reference sequence).

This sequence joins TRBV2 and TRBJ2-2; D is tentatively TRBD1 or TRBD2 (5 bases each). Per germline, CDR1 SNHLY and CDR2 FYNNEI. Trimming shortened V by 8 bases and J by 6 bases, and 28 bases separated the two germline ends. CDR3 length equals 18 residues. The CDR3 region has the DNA TGTGCCAGCCCTGGGTCGGGTGGGACGTCGCTTGCGGCCGGGGAGCTGTTTTTT. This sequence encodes CASPGSGGTSLAAGELFF.

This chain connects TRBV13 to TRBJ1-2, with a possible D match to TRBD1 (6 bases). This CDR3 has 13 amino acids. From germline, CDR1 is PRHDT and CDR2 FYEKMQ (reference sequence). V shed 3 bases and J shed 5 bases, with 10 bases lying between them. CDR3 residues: CASSLGAGYGYTF. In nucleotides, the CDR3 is TGTGCCAGCAGCTTGGGGGCGGGATATGGCTACACCTTC.

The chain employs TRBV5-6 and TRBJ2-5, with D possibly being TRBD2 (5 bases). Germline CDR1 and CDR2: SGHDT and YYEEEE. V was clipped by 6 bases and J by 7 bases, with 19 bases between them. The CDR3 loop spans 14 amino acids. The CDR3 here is CASTPTDLRGTQYF. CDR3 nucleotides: TGTGCCAGCACCCCTACAGACCTACGGGGGACCCAGTACTTC.

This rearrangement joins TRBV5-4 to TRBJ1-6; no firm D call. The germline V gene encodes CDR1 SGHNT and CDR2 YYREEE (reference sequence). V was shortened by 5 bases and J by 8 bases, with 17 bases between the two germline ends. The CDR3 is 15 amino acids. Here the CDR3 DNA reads TGTGCCAGCAGAAGGATCGACACGGTGGATTCACCCCTCCACTTT. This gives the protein CASRRIDTVDSPLHF.

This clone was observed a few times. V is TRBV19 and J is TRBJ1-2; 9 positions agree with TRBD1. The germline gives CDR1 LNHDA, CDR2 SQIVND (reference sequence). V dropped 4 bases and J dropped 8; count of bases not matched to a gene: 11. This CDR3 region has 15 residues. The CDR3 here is CASSTQNTGGQGYTF. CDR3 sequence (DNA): TGTGCCAGTAGTACCCAAAATACAGGGGGCCAAGGCTACACCTTC.

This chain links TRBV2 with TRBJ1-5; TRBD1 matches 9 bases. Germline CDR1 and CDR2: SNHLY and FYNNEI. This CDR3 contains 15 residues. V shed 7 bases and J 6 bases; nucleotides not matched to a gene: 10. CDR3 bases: TGTGCCAGCAAATTGGGACAGGGTGTCGGTCAGCCCCAGCATTTT. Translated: CASKLGQGVGQPQHF. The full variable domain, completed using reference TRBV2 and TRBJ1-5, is EPEVTQTPSHQVTQMGQEVILRCVPISNHLYFYWYRQILGQKVEFLVSFYNNEISEKSEIFDDQFSVERPDGSNFTLKIRSTKLEDSAMYFCASKLGQGVGQPQHFGDGTRLSIL.

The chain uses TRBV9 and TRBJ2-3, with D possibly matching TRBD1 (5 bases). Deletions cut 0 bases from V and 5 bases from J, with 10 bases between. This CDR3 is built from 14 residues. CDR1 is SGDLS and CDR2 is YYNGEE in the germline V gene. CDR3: CASSVEAGIDTQYF. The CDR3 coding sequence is TGTGCCAGCAGCGTAGAGGCAGGGATAGATACGCAGTATTTT.

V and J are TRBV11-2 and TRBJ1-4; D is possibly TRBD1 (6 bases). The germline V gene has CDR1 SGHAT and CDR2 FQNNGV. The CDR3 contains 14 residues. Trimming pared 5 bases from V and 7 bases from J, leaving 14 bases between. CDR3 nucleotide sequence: TGTGCCAGCAGCCCGCGGGTAGGGGGTGAAAAACTGTTTTTT. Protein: CASSPRVGGEKLFF.

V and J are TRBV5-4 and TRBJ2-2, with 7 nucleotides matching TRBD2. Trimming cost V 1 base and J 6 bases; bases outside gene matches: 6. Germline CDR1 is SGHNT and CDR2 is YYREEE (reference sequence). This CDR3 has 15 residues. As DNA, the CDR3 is TGTGCCAGCAGCTTGCTGTCTGGGGGGGCCGGGGAGCTGTTTTTT. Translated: CASSLLSGGAGELFF.

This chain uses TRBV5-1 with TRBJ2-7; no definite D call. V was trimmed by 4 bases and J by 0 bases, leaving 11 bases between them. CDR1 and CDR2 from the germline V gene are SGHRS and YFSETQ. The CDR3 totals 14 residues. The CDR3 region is CASSPREDSYEQYF. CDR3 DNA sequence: TGCGCCAGCAGCCCAAGAGAAGACTCCTACGAGCAGTACTTC.

This chain's CDR3 is CSVERGGRRGYTF. Here the CDR3 DNA reads TGCAGCGTTGAACGAGGGGGTCGGCGTGGCTACACCTTC. The chain employs TRBV29-1 and TRBJ1-2; perhaps TRBD1 as D (6 bases). Germline CDR1 is SQVTM and CDR2 is ANQGSEA. The V gene lost 2 bases and the J gene lost 7 bases, with 14 bases spanning the gap. The CDR3 loop spans 13 amino acids.

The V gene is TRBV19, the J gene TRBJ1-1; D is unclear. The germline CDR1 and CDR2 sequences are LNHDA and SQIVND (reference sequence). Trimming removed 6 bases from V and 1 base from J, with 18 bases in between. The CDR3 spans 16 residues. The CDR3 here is CASRVGWTVGNTEAFF. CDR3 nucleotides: TGTGCCAGTAGAGTGGGGTGGACCGTCGGGAACACTGAAGCTTTCTTT.

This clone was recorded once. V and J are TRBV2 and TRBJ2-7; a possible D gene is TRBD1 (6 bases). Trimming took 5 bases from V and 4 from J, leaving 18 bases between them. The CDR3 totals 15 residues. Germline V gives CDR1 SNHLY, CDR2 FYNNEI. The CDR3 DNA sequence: TGTGCCAGCAGTTCACGGACAGACTACTATTACGAGCAGTACTTC. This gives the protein CASSSRTDYYYEQYF.

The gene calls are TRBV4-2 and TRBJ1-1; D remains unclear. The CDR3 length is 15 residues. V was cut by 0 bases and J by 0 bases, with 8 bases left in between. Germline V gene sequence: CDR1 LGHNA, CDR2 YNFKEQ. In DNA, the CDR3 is TGTGCCAGCAGCCAAGAGCCGATCATGAACACTGAAGCTTTCTTT. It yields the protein CASSQEPIMNTEAFF.

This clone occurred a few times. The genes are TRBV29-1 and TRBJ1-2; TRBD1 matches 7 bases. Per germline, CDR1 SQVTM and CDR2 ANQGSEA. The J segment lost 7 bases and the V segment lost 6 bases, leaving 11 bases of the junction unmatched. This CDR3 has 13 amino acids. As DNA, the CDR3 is TGCAGCGTAGACACAGGGGTGGTAGGTGGCTACACCTTC. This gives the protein CSVDTGVVGGYTF.

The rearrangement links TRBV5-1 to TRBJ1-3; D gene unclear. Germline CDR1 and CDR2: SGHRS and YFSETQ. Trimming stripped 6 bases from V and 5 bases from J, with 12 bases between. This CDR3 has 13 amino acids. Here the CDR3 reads CASTEIWRNTIYF. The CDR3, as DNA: TGCGCCAGCACGGAGATCTGGCGAAACACCATATATTTT. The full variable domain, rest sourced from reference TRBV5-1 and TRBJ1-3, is KAGVTQTPRYLIKTRGQQVTLSCSPISGHRSVSWYQQTPGQGLQFLFEYFSETQRNKGNFPGRFSGRQFSNSRSEMNVSTLELGDSALYLCASTEIWRNTIYFGEGSWLTVV.

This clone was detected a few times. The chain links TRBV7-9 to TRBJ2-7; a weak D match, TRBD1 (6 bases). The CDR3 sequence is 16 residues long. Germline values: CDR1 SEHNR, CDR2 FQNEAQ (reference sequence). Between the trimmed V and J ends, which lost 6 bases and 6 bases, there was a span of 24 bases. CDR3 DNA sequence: TGTGCCAGCAGTCGGCAGGGGCTCGGGCAGATAGGCGAGCAGTACTTC. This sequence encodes CASSRQGLGQIGEQYF.

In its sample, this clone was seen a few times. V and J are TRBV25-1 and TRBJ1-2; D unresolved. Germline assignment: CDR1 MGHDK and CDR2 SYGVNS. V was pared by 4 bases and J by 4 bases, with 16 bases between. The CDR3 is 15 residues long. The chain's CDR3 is CASSAPGGRVYGYTF. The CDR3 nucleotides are TGTGCCAGCAGTGCCCCCGGCGGGCGAGTCTATGGCTACACCTTC.

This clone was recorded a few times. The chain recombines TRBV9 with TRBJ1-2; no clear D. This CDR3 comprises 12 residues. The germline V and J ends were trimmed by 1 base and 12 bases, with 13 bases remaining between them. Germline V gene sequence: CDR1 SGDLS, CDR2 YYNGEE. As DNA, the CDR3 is TGTGCCAGCAGCGTATTGACCCCGGGTCACACCTTC. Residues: CASSVLTPGHTF.

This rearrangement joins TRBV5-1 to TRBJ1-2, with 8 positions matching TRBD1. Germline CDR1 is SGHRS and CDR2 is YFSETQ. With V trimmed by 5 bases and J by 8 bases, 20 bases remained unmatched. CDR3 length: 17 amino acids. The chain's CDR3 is CASRPTPTGQAGGGYTF. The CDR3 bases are TGCGCCAGCAGGCCGACCCCCACGGGACAGGCAGGGGGGGGCTACACCTTC.

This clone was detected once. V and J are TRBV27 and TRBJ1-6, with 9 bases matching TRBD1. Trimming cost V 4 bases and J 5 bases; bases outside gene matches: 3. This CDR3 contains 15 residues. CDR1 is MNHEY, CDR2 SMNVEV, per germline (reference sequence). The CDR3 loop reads CASSSGTGNNSPLHF. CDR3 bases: TGTGCCAGCAGTTCTGGGACAGGGAATAATTCACCCCTCCACTTT.

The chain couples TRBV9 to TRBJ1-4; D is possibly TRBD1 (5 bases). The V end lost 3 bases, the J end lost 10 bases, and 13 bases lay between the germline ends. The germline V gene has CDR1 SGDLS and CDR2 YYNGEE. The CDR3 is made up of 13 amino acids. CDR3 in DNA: TGTGCCAGCAGCGCCGGGGGATTGGGAAAACTGTTTTTT. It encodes CASSAGGLGKLFF.